Following are 32 T cell receptor beta chains from one sample sequenced in a study of T cell repertoires in cytomegalovirus infection. TCRdb fed the reads into MiXCR, producing one record per CDR3 protein. The sample shows approximately 320,000 distinct CDR3 sequences, 8% to 9.5% of them seen only once. Sample: PBMCs. These TCRs come from a human donor in good health (CMV status not recorded). Some clones in this sample may be carry-over from other donors' samples.

This clonotype was observed many times. The chain couples TRBV7-2 to TRBJ2-5, with 10 bases matching TRBD1. The junction had 1 base not matched to a gene; V was cut back by 4 bases and J by 5 bases. CDR3 length: 13 amino acids. Per germline, CDR1 SGHTA and CDR2 FQGNSA. In nucleotides, the CDR3 is TGTGCCAGCAGCTGGGACAGGGGTGAGACCCAGTACTTC. It specifies CASSWDRGETQYF. Full variable domain (missing parts from reference TRBV7-2 and TRBJ2-5): GAGVSQSPSNKVTEKGKDVELRCDPISGHTALYWYRQSLGQGLEFLIYFQGNSAPDKSGLPSDRFSAERTGGSVSTLTIQRTQQEDSAVYLCASSWDRGETQYFGPGTRLLVL.

This clonotype was seen a few times. In DNA form, the CDR3 reads TGTGCCACAACAGGGTGGGCTAATGAAAAACTGTTTTTT. Translating it yields CATTGWANEKLFF. V gene TRBV28 combines with J gene TRBJ1-4; weak D call: TRBD1 (6 bases). V was shortened by 10 bases and J by 3 bases, with 12 bases between the two germline ends. There are 13 residues in the CDR3. Germline assignment: CDR1 MDHEN and CDR2 SYDVKM. Looking up the rest from reference TRBV28 and TRBJ1-4 gives the full variable domain: DVKVTQSSRYLVKRTGEKVFLECVQDMDHENMFWYRQDPGLGLRLIYFSYDVKMKEKGDIPEGYSVSREKKERFSLILESASTNQTSMYLCATTGWANEKLFFGSGTQLSVL.

This clonotype showed up just a few times. The chain has TRBV7-2 and TRBJ2-2; 7 bases map to TRBD2. Germline loops: CDR1 SGHTA, CDR2 FQGNSA. CDR3 length equals 17 residues. V was pared by 2 bases and J by 7 bases, with 13 bases of the junction left unmatched. CDR3 sequence reads: CASSLSPGGTKGGELFF. CDR3 in DNA: TGTGCCAGCAGCTTAAGTCCCGGCGGGACTAAGGGCGGGGAGCTGTTTTTT.

The gene calls are TRBV10-3 and TRBJ2-3, with TRBD2 identical over 10 bases. Germline V CDR1 and CDR2: ENHRY, SYGVKD. The V segment lost 11 bases and the J segment 6 bases; nucleotides outside the gene matches: 8. The CDR3 extends over 13 amino acids. CDR3 residues: CASSGGAVDTQYF. The CDR3 region has the DNA TGTGCCTCAAGCGGGGGGGCTGTGGATACGCAGTATTTT.

The rearrangement links TRBV7-2 to TRBJ2-3, with D perhaps matching TRBD2 (6 bases). Deletions cut 1 base from V and 2 bases from J, with 10 bases between. Germline loops: CDR1 SGHTA, CDR2 FQGNSA. This CDR3 comprises 15 residues. This chain's CDR3 is CASSLEAGNTDTQYF. The CDR3 DNA follows: TGTGCCAGCAGCTTAGAAGCGGGTAACACAGATACGCAGTATTTT.

This clonotype was seen a handful of times. This chain uses TRBV18 with TRBJ1-1; no reliable D call. This CDR3 region has 13 residues. The germline V gene encodes CDR1 KGHSH and CDR2 LQKENI. V was cut by 6 bases and J by 1 base, with 9 bases left in between. CDR3 region: CASSPSSNTEAFF. In DNA form, the CDR3 reads TGTGCCAGCTCCCCATCCTCGAACACTGAAGCTTTCTTT.

This clonotype was observed many times. The gene calls are TRBV11-1 and TRBJ2-1, with no clear D. The CDR3 totals 13 residues. V was cut by 1 base and J by 2 bases, with 3 bases left in between. CDR1 and CDR2 (germline): SGHAT, FQDESV (reference sequence). CDR3 DNA: TGTGCCAGCAGCTTAGTCACCTACAATGAGCAGTTCTTC. This encodes CASSLVTYNEQFF.

This clonotype was recorded many times. This rearrangement joins TRBV7-2 to TRBJ2-1, with TRBD2 matching 7 bases. The germline gives CDR1 SGHTA, CDR2 FQGNSA. The CDR3 totals 16 residues. Losses at the gene ends were 2 bases for V and 10 bases for J; bases not matched to a gene: 14. The CDR3 protein is CASSLRGAGIREEQFF. The CDR3 DNA is TGTGCCAGCAGCTTACGGGGAGCGGGGATTCGCGAGGAGCAGTTCTTC.

The genes are TRBV18 and TRBJ2-5, with no clear D. Germline V gene sequence: CDR1 KGHSH, CDR2 LQKENI. The CDR3 has 15 residues. V lost 0 bases to trimming and J lost 1 base, with 9 bases between them. The CDR3 DNA reads TGTGCCAGCTCACCACCGGGGTCATCCCAAGAGACCCAGTACTTC. Its translation is CASSPPGSSQETQYF.

The chain is built from TRBV5-4 and TRBJ2-7; tentatively, D is TRBD1 (5 bases). Germline V gives CDR1 SGHNT, CDR2 YYREEE (reference sequence). V lost 5 bases and J 1 base, leaving 10 bases between the germline ends. This CDR3 is 13 amino acids long. The chain's CDR3 is CASRKQDSYEQYF. The CDR3 nucleotides read TGTGCCAGCAGAAAACAGGATTCCTACGAGCAGTACTTC.

This chain links TRBV28 with TRBJ2-7; 7 positions match TRBD1. V shed 5 bases, J shed 0 bases, and the junction held 7 bases outside the gene matches. This CDR3 comprises 15 residues. Germline values: CDR1 MDHEN, CDR2 SYDVKM. CDR3 in amino acids: CASSPPTGSSYEQYF. CDR3 in DNA: TGTGCCAGCAGTCCACCGACAGGGAGCTCCTACGAGCAGTACTTC.

The chain recombines TRBV12-3 or TRBV12-4 with TRBJ2-1; D uncertain. CDR3 size: 13 residues. Deletions cut 6 bases from V and 4 bases from J, with 10 bases between. Written as DNA, the CDR3 is TGTGCCAGCAGCTCTGACTCGTACAATGAGCAGTTCTTC. It is translated as CASSSDSYNEQFF.

In its sample, this clonotype was seen many times. The rearrangement uses TRBV12-5 and TRBJ1-1; no clear D. CDR1 and CDR2 from the germline V gene are LGHNT and FRNRAP. CDR3 length equals 12 residues. Trimming stripped 3 bases from V and 1 base from J, with 3 bases between. CDR3 nucleotide sequence: TGTGCTAGTGGTTTCGGGAACACTGAAGCTTTCTTT. It yields the protein CASGFGNTEAFF. Based on the CDR3 plus reference TRBV12-5 and TRBJ1-1, the full variable domain is DARVTQTPRHKVTEMGQEVTMRCQPILGHNTVFWYRQTMMQGLELLAYFRNRAPLDDSGMPKDRFSAEMPDATLATLKIQPSEPRDSAVYFCASGFGNTEAFFGQGTRLTVV.

This sequence joins TRBV20-1 and TRBJ2-2, with a possible D match to TRBD2 (7 bases). This CDR3 contains 14 residues. Germline V gene data show CDR1 as DFQATT and CDR2 as SNEGSKA (reference sequence). Trimming pared 6 bases from V and 6 bases from J, leaving 17 bases between. The DNA for the CDR3 is TGCAGTGCCGAGCCGGGGGGCACGTCCGGGGAGCTGTTTTTT. This translates into CSAEPGGTSGELFF.

This clonotype has more than one count but fewer than ten. V and J are TRBV7-2 and TRBJ2-7, with D possibly being TRBD1 (5 bases). The CDR3 totals 13 residues. Trimming removed 1 base from V and 2 bases from J, with 6 bases in between. From germline, CDR1 is SGHTA and CDR2 FQGNSA. CDR3 amino acids: CASSLVTAYEQYF. CDR3 in DNA: TGTGCCAGCAGCTTAGTGACAGCCTACGAGCAGTACTTC.

The V and J genes are TRBV20-1 and TRBJ2-3; TRBD2 might be the D (6 bases). Germline V gene lookup returns CDR1 DFQATT and CDR2 SNEGSKA (reference sequence). The CDR3 is 13 amino acids. Trimming took 3 bases from V and 3 from J, leaving 10 bases between them. CDR3 bases: TGCAGTGCTAGCGGGAGATGGACAGATACGCAGTATTTT. It encodes CSASGRWTDTQYF.

In its sample, this clonotype was seen once. This may be a read error: a much more frequent sequence differs by one nucleotide. The chain couples TRBV7-7 to TRBJ2-2; D is unresolved. The germline gives CDR1 SSHAT, CDR2 FNYEAQ (reference sequence). V dropped 5 bases and J dropped 7 bases, with 17 bases sitting between them. The length of the CDR3 is 15 residues. The CDR3 loop reads CASSHTWQSGGELFF. Here the CDR3 DNA reads TGTGCCAGCAGCCATACGTGGCAGAGTGGCGGGGAGCTGTTTTTT.

This clonotype was counted many times. The chain combines TRBV7-9 with TRBJ2-3; 9 bases agree with TRBD1. Germline CDR1 reads SEHNR; CDR2 reads FQNEAQ (reference sequence). The CDR3 covers 17 residues. V gave up 4 bases and J gave up 2 bases; unmatched junction bases: 10. The CDR3 here is CASSSLGTGPLTDTQYF. The CDR3 nucleotides read TGTGCCAGCAGCTCCCTCGGGACAGGGCCACTCACAGATACGCAGTATTTT.

This clonotype was observed at least ten times. Here the CDR3 DNA reads TGTGCCAGCAGGATGGATCAGAACACTGAAGCTTTCTTT. Translation gives CASRMDQNTEAFF. The chain uses TRBV12-3 or TRBV12-4 and TRBJ1-1, with D hard to call. The V gene lost 6 bases and the J gene lost 1 base, with 9 bases spanning the gap. The CDR3 runs to 13 residues.

With respect to this clonotype: A much larger clonotype is one base distant, so this may be a read error. J is TRBJ2-2 and V is TRBV7-6; D gene ambiguous. Deletions cut 5 bases from V and 4 bases from J, with 20 bases between. Per the germline V gene, CDR1 is SGHVS and CDR2 is FNYEAQ. CDR3 length: 17 amino acids. The chain's CDR3 is CASSLTTAEATTGELFF. The CDR3 DNA reads as TGTGCCAGCAGCCTTACGACGGCGGAAGCCACCACCGGGGAGCTGTTTTTT.

V is TRBV7-8 and J is TRBJ2-7; D is unresolved. Germline lookup yields CDR1 SGHVS and CDR2 FQNEAQ. This CDR3 is built from 14 residues. Between the trimmed V and J ends, which lost 1 base and 3 bases, there was a span of 10 bases. The CDR3 bases are TGTGCCAGCAGCTTAGGGGGTACTTTCTACGAGCAGTACTTC. This sequence encodes CASSLGGTFYEQYF.

This clonotype was observed at least ten times. This chain joins TRBV6-5 and TRBJ2-7, with 11 nucleotides matching TRBD2. The CDR3 totals 15 residues. Germline lookup yields CDR1 MNHEY and CDR2 SVGAGI. The V gene end was trimmed by 1 base and the J gene end by 5 bases; junction bases not matched to a gene: 4. CDR3 residues: CASSYYALAGDEQYF. In DNA form, the CDR3 reads TGTGCCAGCAGTTACTACGCACTAGCGGGAGACGAGCAGTACTTC.

This clonotype came up many times. This chain links TRBV7-3 with TRBJ1-4; the D gene is possibly TRBD1 (5 bases). CDR3 length equals 16 residues. The V end was cut by 4 bases, the J end by 6 bases, with 18 bases between. Germline CDR1 reads SGHTA; CDR2 reads FQGTGA. The CDR3 sequence: CASSSIRRGEYEKLFF. Written as DNA, the CDR3 is TGTGCCAGCAGCTCCATTCGAAGGGGTGAATATGAAAAACTGTTTTTT.

This clonotype was seen repeatedly, ten times or more. The chain has TRBV7-2 and TRBJ2-5; 8 bases agree with TRBD2. This CDR3 has 15 amino acids. Germline CDR1 SGHTA, CDR2 FQGNSA. V was pared by 1 base and J by 4 bases, with 5 bases of the junction left unmatched. The CDR3 region is CASSLGERGIETQYF. The CDR3 coding sequence is TGTGCCAGCAGCTTAGGGGAGCGGGGGATAGAGACCCAGTACTTC.

The CDR3 DNA is TGCGCCAGCAGCCAAGATCTAACCCGGACAGGGGAAGATTACAATGAGCAGTTCTTC. Translated, it gives CASSQDLTRTGEDYNEQFF. This chain connects TRBV4-3 to TRBJ2-1, with TRBD1 matching over 9 bases. Germline values: CDR1 LGHNA, CDR2 YSLEER. The CDR3 covers 19 residues. Trimming removed 0 bases from V and 4 bases from J; junction bases left unmatched: 13.

This clonotype has only a few counts. The chain joins TRBV10-2 to TRBJ2-7; 7 bases agree with TRBD2. Germline-derived CDR1 and CDR2 are WSHSY and SAAADI. Trimming took 7 bases from V and 3 from J; bases not matched to a gene: 6. The CDR3 consists of 13 residues. Here the CDR3 reads CASTSLAYYEQYF. DNA of the CDR3: TGCGCCAGCACCTCACTAGCGTACTACGAGCAGTACTTC.

The chain joins TRBV18 to TRBJ1-2; a weak D match, TRBD1 (5 bases). V was cut by 4 bases and J by 2 bases, with 11 bases left in between. Germline CDR1 reads KGHSH; CDR2 reads LQKENI. The CDR3 has 14 amino acids. CDR3 DNA: TGTGCCAGCTCACGGCCGGGGACCAACTATGGCTACACCTTC. The encoded protein is CASSRPGTNYGYTF.

Ten or more counts support this clonotype. The chain is built from TRBV7-2 and TRBJ1-1; tentative D call: TRBD1 (5 bases). Germline assignment: CDR1 SGHTA and CDR2 FQGNSA. The CDR3 is made up of 15 amino acids. Deletions cut 1 base from V and 0 bases from J, with 9 bases between. The chain's CDR3 is CASSLEGTVNTEAFF. CDR3 coding DNA: TGTGCCAGCAGCTTAGAAGGGACGGTGAACACTGAAGCTTTCTTT. Complete variable domain (other parts from reference TRBV7-2 and TRBJ1-1): GAGVSQSPSNKVTEKGKDVELRCDPISGHTALYWYRQSLGQGLEFLIYFQGNSAPDKSGLPSDRFSAERTGGSVSTLTIQRTQQEDSAVYLCASSLEGTVNTEAFFGQGTRLTVV.

This clonotype was counted a few times. The V and J genes are TRBV6-5 and TRBJ1-2, with D uncertain. Per the germline V gene, CDR1 is MNHEY and CDR2 is SVGAGI. CDR3 length equals 13 residues. Trimming pared 5 bases from V and 5 bases from J, leaving 12 bases between. The CDR3 sequence: CASSPTVGYGYTF. CDR3 bases: TGTGCCAGCAGTCCGACCGTGGGGTATGGCTACACCTTC.

This clonotype was seen a handful of times. The V and J genes are TRBV7-3 and TRBJ2-6; tentatively, D is TRBD1 or TRBD2 (6 bases each). Germline CDR1 reads SGHTA; CDR2 reads FQGTGA. This CDR3 has 16 amino acids. V gave up 4 bases and J gave up 3 bases, with 13 bases separating them. DNA of the CDR3: TGTGCCAGCAGCTCCGGGGGCTCAAGTGGGGCCAACGTCCTGACTTTC. Translation: CASSSGGSSGANVLTF.

V is TRBV7-2 and J is TRBJ2-7, with D perhaps given as TRBD1 or TRBD2 (5 bases each). In germline, CDR1 is SGHTA, CDR2 FQGNSA. This CDR3 has 17 amino acids. Trimming left V 2 bases short and J 5 bases short, with 22 bases between. Here the CDR3 DNA reads TGTGCCAGCAGCTTACAGGGACCCACCATAACGGGCAACGAGCAGTACTTC. It yields the protein CASSLQGPTITGNEQYF.

In its sample, this clonotype was seen a few times. The chain uses TRBV20-1 and TRBJ2-7; 7 bases are a match to TRBD2. Germline-derived CDR1 and CDR2 are DFQATT and SNEGSKA (reference sequence). V shed 6 bases, J shed 7 bases, and the junction held 6 bases outside the gene matches. The CDR3 length is 11 residues. The CDR3 coding sequence is TGCAGTGCCGCCACCGGGGGGGAGCAGTACTTC. Amino acid sequence: CSAATGGEQYF.